The source of this T cell receptor beta chain is a study of identical twins. This clonotype was counted only a few times. Its cognate antigen is unknown. Study outcomes and limitations: Reduced insertions were recorded for abundant cord blood beta clonotypes, with no such pattern in memory repertoires.

TCRdb processed the 5' RACE reads anew with MiXCR; each CDR3 protein has one entry. The sample lists hundreds of thousands of distinct CDR3 sequences; 21% were seen once. With V trimmed by 3 bases and J by 0 bases, 8 bases remained unmatched. Germline V gene sequence: CDR1 DFQATT, CDR2 SNEGSKA (reference sequence). The CDR3 length is 15 residues. The same data also contributed to another study, on T cells expressing NK-cell markers. That work adds: Each TCR beta repertoire originated in sorted T cells that were CD3+CD56+NKG2C+, CD3+CD56+NKG2C- or CD3+CD56-NKG2C+. Of the CD8+ T cell pool in roughly six donors, roughly 1.0-8% was accounted for by dominant NKG2C+ clonotypes.

This chain joins TRBV20-1 and TRBJ2-7, with 7 positions matching TRBD1. The sequence derives from a woman between 18 and 29 years old in good health. Sample: PBMCs. The CDR3 bases are TGCAGTGCTAGTGGACTTGACAGGGTCTCCTACGAGCAGTACTTC. It encodes CSASGLDRVSYEQYF.